Below, one T cell receptor (beta chain) is given with its context. Its antigen is currently unknown. A read error is possible here, since a much larger clone lies one base away. These data originate in a study of tumor-infiltrating lymphocytes in primary liver carcinoma. Study details: Male and female patients aged 30 to 69 years made up the cohort.

The approximately 20-31 mg bulk tissue piece was not sorted before simultaneous RNA and DNA extraction. Treatment of the patients' primary liver carcinoma consisted of surgical resection. Findings and caveats of the study: Tumor-adjacent and tumor-blood pairs shared a smaller degree of overlap than tumor region pairs.

Reverse transcription of 500 to 650 ng total RNA with a constant-region primer produced TCR beta cDNA. For TCR beta, libraries were produced by three nested multiplex PCR rounds using slightly modified ARM-PCR. TCRdb processed the multiplex PCR reads anew with MiXCR; each CDR3 protein has one entry. The table records tens of thousands of distinct CDR3 sequences, approximately 69% of them present only once. The sample taken for sequencing was tumor-adjacent normal liver tissue. The TCR originated in a man aged 35 to 55 with primary liver carcinoma and hepatitis B virus infection.

The chain's CDR3 is CASSDIGVLGNTMYF. In DNA, the CDR3 is TGTGCCAGCAGCGACATTGGGGTTCTTGGAAACACCATGTATTTT. The chain has TRBV28 and TRBJ1-3, with D unresolved. This CDR3 contains 15 residues. Germline assignment: CDR1 MDHEN and CDR2 SYDVKM.